This TCR delta chain appears in the sequencing data of a study of gamma-delta T cells after stem cell transplantation. TCRdb reprocessed the RT-PCR reads using CATT. The sample shows about 4,600 delta-chain clones, 1.9% of them seen only once. With respect to this clone: The protein TCRdb lists belongs to a much larger clone and differs from this DNA's translation at residue 12, which points to a read error; the protein shown is made from the DNA.

Sequencing used gamma-delta T cells. This receptor was obtained from a human donor. It is not recorded whose cells these are; they may come from a transplant donor.

The CDR3 reads CACDSVLGDKGGTDKLIF. CDR3 bases: TGTGCCTGTGACAGTGTACTGGGGGATAAGGGGGGCACCGATAAACTCATCTTT. V is TRDV2 and J is TRDJ1; TRDD3 agrees at 11 bases. V trimming: 2 bases; J trimming: 1 base; junction bases outside the gene matches: 11. Germline CDR1 is GEAIGNYY and CDR2 is EKD. The CDR3 spans 18 residues.